The rows below give T cell receptor beta chains drawn from one sample of a study of cytomegalovirus exposure and HLA in healthy donors. Profiling relied on immunoSEQ multiplex PCR, and the TCRdb table lists in-frame clones only, not all of them. The sample shows around 100,000 clones, roughly 80% of them seen only once. Sequencing used PBMCs. These receptors were obtained from a female donor in good health and CMV-seropositive. Both conserved end residues are part of each CDR3. D genes are given only for firm matches. Only some rows state a clone size, as once, few, many or a class for expanded clones.

d_call: NA; v_call: TRBV10-2; clone_size: NA; j_call: TRBJ1-5; cdr3_nt: TGCGCCAGCAGTGAGATTGAGGGTGGGCCCCAGCATTTT; cdr3_aa: CASSEIEGGPQHF
d_call: TRBD2; v_call: TRBV4-2; clone_size: NA; j_call: TRBJ2-7; cdr3_nt: TGTGCCAGCAGCCGGGGACTAGCGGTCTCCTACGAGCAGTACTTC; cdr3_aa: CASSRGLAVSYEQYF
d_call: TRBD1; v_call: TRBV6-5; clone_size: NA; j_call: TRBJ2-2; cdr3_nt: TGTGCCAGCAGTTACAGGGACAGAAGGGCCGGGGAGCTGTTTTTT; cdr3_aa: CASSYRDRRAGELFF
d_call: TRBD1; v_call: TRBV6-6; clone_size: once; j_call: TRBJ1-6; cdr3_nt: TGTGCCAGCAGTAGAGGGGGACAGGGTTACAATTCACCCCTCCACTTT; cdr3_aa: CASSRGGQGYNSPLHF
d_call: NA; v_call: TRBV5-4; clone_size: NA; j_call: TRBJ2-2; cdr3_nt: TGTGCCAGCAGCCCCTCGACAGAGCAAGGGGAGCTGTTTTTT; cdr3_aa: CASSPSTEQGELFF
d_call: TRBD1; v_call: TRBV25-1; clone_size: NA; j_call: TRBJ1-1; cdr3_nt: TGTGCCAGCAGGGCCGGGACAGTGAACACTGAAGCTTTCTTT; cdr3_aa: CASRAGTVNTEAFF
d_call: TRBD1; v_call: TRBV15; clone_size: NA; j_call: TRBJ1-1; cdr3_nt: TGTGCCACCACCAAGGGAAAGACAGGGCGGGAATTGGGTGAAGCTTTCTTT; cdr3_aa: CATTKGKTGRELGEAFF
d_call: NA; v_call: TRBV28; clone_size: NA; j_call: TRBJ1-3; cdr3_nt: TGTGCCAGCAGTTTATGGGACATAGCTGGAAACACCATATATTTT; cdr3_aa: CASSLWDIAGNTIYF
d_call: TRBD1; v_call: TRBV7-9; clone_size: NA; j_call: TRBJ1-1; cdr3_nt: TGTTCCAGCAGCCCAAGGACAGGAGAGAACACTGAAGCTTTCTTT; cdr3_aa: CSSSPRTGENTEAFF
d_call: NA; v_call: TRBV19; clone_size: NA; j_call: TRBJ2-4; cdr3_nt: TGTGCCAGTAGCCGAGGACGGGGCAAAAACATTCAGTACTTC; cdr3_aa: CASSRGRGKNIQYF
d_call: NA; v_call: TRBV18; clone_size: NA; j_call: TRBJ2-5; cdr3_nt: TGTGCCAGCTCACCAGGCACGACTAACAGAGAGACCCAGTACTTC; cdr3_aa: CASSPGTTNRETQYF
d_call: NA; v_call: TRBV5-1; clone_size: NA; j_call: TRBJ2-7; cdr3_nt: TGCGCCAGCAGCTTGGATCCCCATACAAACTACGAGCAGTACTTC; cdr3_aa: CASSLDPHTNYEQYF
d_call: TRBD1; v_call: TRBV5-1; clone_size: NA; j_call: TRBJ1-1; cdr3_nt: TGCGCCAGCAGCCCTGGTTATGTCCGTTCAGGGGGCAACACTGAAGCTTTCTTT; cdr3_aa: CASSPGYVRSGGNTEAFF
d_call: TRBD2; v_call: TRBV5-5; clone_size: NA; j_call: TRBJ2-7; cdr3_nt: TGTGCCAGCAGCTTGGCAGCGGGGGGCCTTTACGAGCAGTACTTC; cdr3_aa: CASSLAAGGLYEQYF
d_call: NA; v_call: TRBV29-1; clone_size: NA; j_call: TRBJ1-2; cdr3_nt: TGCAGCGCTACGGACACCTACTATGGCTACACCTTC; cdr3_aa: CSATDTYYGYTF
d_call: TRBD2; v_call: TRBV13; clone_size: NA; j_call: TRBJ2-1; cdr3_nt: TGTGCCAGCAGCGTCAGACTCAGCGGGAGTTCCCACAATGAGCAGTTCTTC; cdr3_aa: CASSVRLSGSSHNEQFF
d_call: TRBD1; v_call: TRBV6-5; clone_size: NA; j_call: TRBJ1-1; cdr3_nt: TGTGCCAGCAGAAAACAGGGGGTCATGAACACTGAAGCTTTCTTT; cdr3_aa: CASRKQGVMNTEAFF
d_call: NA; v_call: TRBV9; clone_size: NA; j_call: TRBJ2-1; cdr3_nt: TGTGCCAGCAGTGAGCCCCCCTACAATGAGCAGTTCTTC; cdr3_aa: CASSEPPYNEQFF
d_call: TRBD1; v_call: TRBV2; clone_size: NA; j_call: TRBJ2-7; cdr3_nt: TGTGCCAGCAGTGCGGACAGGGGGTCTTACGAGCAGTACTTC; cdr3_aa: CASSADRGSYEQYF
d_call: NA; v_call: TRBV10-2; clone_size: NA; j_call: TRBJ2-3; cdr3_nt: TGCGCCAGCAGTGAGTCGAGTGTGGGAGGAGATACGCAGTATTTT; cdr3_aa: CASSESSVGGDTQYF
d_call: NA; v_call: TRBV28; clone_size: NA; j_call: TRBJ2-1; cdr3_nt: TGTGCCAGCAGTTTAGGCGGGGAGCAGTTCTTC; cdr3_aa: CASSLGGEQFF
d_call: NA; v_call: TRBV6-5; clone_size: NA; j_call: TRBJ2-7; cdr3_nt: TGTGCCAGCAGTAAGGTTCTGGCGGGCTACGAGCAGTACTTC; cdr3_aa: CASSKVLAGYEQYF
d_call: NA; v_call: TRBV6-6; clone_size: NA; j_call: TRBJ1-1; cdr3_nt: TGTGCCAGCAGTTCCTCCACAGGAGAGAACACTGAAGCTTTCTTT; cdr3_aa: CASSSSTGENTEAFF